These 17 T cell receptor beta chains were all obtained from the same sample, sequenced in a study of blood T cell repertoires in COVID-19. TCRdb's copy holds only in-frame clones and misses some; the assay was immunoSEQ multiplex PCR. The table lists about 140,000 clones, roughly 88% of them singletons. The sample consisted of peripheral blood. The receptors here all came from a man in his sixties or seventies with acute or convalescent COVID-19.

The chain uses TRBV2 and TRBJ2-1; no firm D call. CDR3 size: 13 residues. CDR1 is SNHLY and CDR2 is FYNNEI in the germline V gene. With 4 bases removed from V and 9 bases from J, the gap between germline ends came to 13 bases. CDR3 nucleotides: TGTGCCAGCAGTGTGGAGCTACGAAGTGAGCAGTTCTTC. This codes for CASSVELRSEQFF.

The gene calls are TRBV6-5 and TRBJ2-3, with D possibly matching TRBD1 (6 bases). Germline CDR1 and CDR2: MNHEY and SVGAGI. CDR3 length equals 15 residues. V was cut by 4 bases and J by 4 bases, with 15 bases left in between. The CDR3 nucleotides read TGTGCCAGCAGTTCCCAGGGGAATTGGGCAGATACGCAGTATTTT. It is translated as CASSSQGNWADTQYF.

The J gene is TRBJ1-6, the V gene TRBV28, with 10 nucleotides matching TRBD1. V lost 7 bases and J lost 9; bases outside the gene matches: 6. This CDR3 contains 14 residues. Germline CDR1 is MDHEN and CDR2 is SYDVKM. This CDR3 is CASTSGQGTSPLHF. The CDR3 DNA is TGTGCCAGCACCTCGGGACAGGGGACTTCACCCCTCCACTTT.

V is TRBV30 and J is TRBJ1-2; D unclear. The V gene's germline CDR1 is GTSNPN and CDR2 SVGIG (reference sequence). This CDR3 is built from 14 residues. Between the trimmed V and J ends, which lost 1 base and 2 bases, there was a span of 11 bases. The chain's CDR3 is CAWSARGPNYGYTF. The CDR3 nucleotides read TGTGCCTGGAGTGCACGAGGGCCAAACTATGGCTACACCTTC.

As DNA, the CDR3 is TGTGCCAGCAGCACCGGACAGGGGACCTCTTGGTACCAAGAGACCCAGTACTTC. Translating it yields CASSTGQGTSWYQETQYF. This sequence joins TRBV5-5 and TRBJ2-5; 9 bases line up with TRBD1. The germline CDR1 and CDR2 sequences are SGHKS and YYEKEE (reference sequence). The CDR3 extends over 18 amino acids. Trimming at V came to 4 bases and at J to 0 bases, leaving 13 bases not matched to a gene.

V is TRBV19 and J is TRBJ1-4; TRBD1 matches at 8 bases. This CDR3 has 14 residues. V gave up 7 bases and J gave up 5 bases; unmatched junction bases: 6. The germline gives CDR1 LNHDA, CDR2 SQIVND (reference sequence). The CDR3 nucleotides read TGTGCCAGTACCCAGACAGGGGAAAATGAAAAACTGTTTTTT. This gives the protein CASTQTGENEKLFF.

This chain joins TRBV12-3 or TRBV12-4 and TRBJ1-2; TRBD1 is a possible D gene (5 bases). V was shortened by 1 base and J by 7 bases, with 7 bases between the two germline ends. There are 12 residues in the CDR3. The CDR3 DNA reads TGTGCCAGCAGTTTAGACAGGAGTGGCTACACCTTC. It translates to CASSLDRSGYTF.

The V gene is TRBV5-1, the J gene TRBJ1-2; 8 bases fit TRBD1. The J segment lost 2 bases and the V segment lost 7 bases, leaving 7 bases of the junction unmatched. The CDR3 length is 14 residues. CDR1 SGHRS and CDR2 YFSETQ come from the germline V gene. CDR3 sequence reads: CASSLRTGNYGYTF. CDR3 coding DNA: TGCGCCAGCTCCCTCAGGACAGGGAACTATGGCTACACCTTC. The variable domain in full, with the rest retrieved from reference TRBV5-1 and TRBJ1-2, is KAGVTQTPRYLIKTRGQQVTLSCSPISGHRSVSWYQQTPGQGLQFLFEYFSETQRNKGNFPGRFSGRQFSNSRSEMNVSTLELGDSALYLCASSLRTGNYGYTFGSGTRLTVV.

V is TRBV5-1 and J is TRBJ2-3; maybe TRBD1 (6 bases). CDR3 size: 15 residues. The germline V gene encodes CDR1 SGHRS and CDR2 YFSETQ. Trimming removed 0 bases at V and 1 base at J, with 9 bases between. The CDR3 here is CASSLGTVRTDTQYF. DNA for the CDR3: TGCGCCAGCAGCTTGGGGACAGTTCGCACAGATACGCAGTATTTT.

The chain employs TRBV6-5 and TRBJ2-1; possibly TRBD1 for D (6 bases). Per germline, CDR1 MNHEY and CDR2 SVGAGI. The germline V and J ends were trimmed by 6 bases and 6 bases, with 18 bases remaining between them. The CDR3 runs 15 residues. CDR3 loop: CASSPRSQGRNEQFF. The CDR3 region has the DNA TGTGCCAGCAGCCCAAGGTCCCAGGGGCGCAATGAGCAGTTCTTC.

This chain connects TRBV2 to TRBJ2-1, with 12 bases identical to TRBD2. V lost 6 bases and J lost 0; bases outside the gene matches: 3. The CDR3 totals 16 residues. Germline V gene data show CDR1 as SNHLY and CDR2 as FYNNEI. Here the CDR3 reads CASRGLAGFSYNEQFF. In nucleotides, the CDR3 is TGTGCCAGCAGAGGACTAGCGGGATTCTCCTACAATGAGCAGTTCTTC.

The chain has TRBV11-3 and TRBJ2-2; D is possibly TRBD2 (6 bases). The CDR3 loop spans 16 amino acids. The ends were cut back, 5 bases at V and 4 bases at J, with 17 bases in the middle. CDR1 is SGHNT, CDR2 YENEEA, per germline. The CDR3 DNA reads as TGTGCCAGCAGCACCACCGGGACTCAGCCCACCGGGGAGCTGTTTTTT. Residues: CASSTTGTQPTGELFF.

J is TRBJ2-3 and V is TRBV30, with 9 positions matching TRBD1. This CDR3 is built from 14 residues. Per the germline V gene, CDR1 is GTSNPN and CDR2 is SVGIG (reference sequence). The V gene end was trimmed by 3 bases and the J gene end by 6 bases; junction bases not matched to a gene: 7. The CDR3 DNA is TGTGCCTGGAGGAAACAGGGGGCCTCGGATACGCAGTATTTT. Protein product: CAWRKQGASDTQYF.

The rearrangement links TRBV10-3 to TRBJ1-5, with D possibly TRBD1 on 5 matching bases. Germline V gene sequence: CDR1 ENHRY, CDR2 SYGVKD. This CDR3 region has 16 residues. Trimming left V 0 bases short and J 7 bases short, with 16 bases between. CDR3 residues: CAISESKTGGAQPQHF. For the CDR3, the DNA is TGTGCCATCAGTGAGTCAAAGACGGGGGGAGCCCAGCCCCAGCATTTT.

The V and J genes are TRBV25-1 and TRBJ2-7, with 11 bases that match TRBD1. V dropped 4 bases and J dropped 4; count of bases not matched to a gene: 6. The germline V gene has CDR1 MGHDK and CDR2 SYGVNS. This CDR3 has 15 residues. CDR3 amino acids: CASSGQGQGAYEQYF. DNA of the CDR3: TGTGCCAGCAGTGGACAAGGACAGGGGGCGTACGAGCAGTACTTC.

CDR3 sequence reads: CASSWAESSYEQYF. The CDR3, as DNA: TGTGCCAGCAGTTGGGCCGAGAGCTCCTACGAGCAGTACTTC. The chain has TRBV6-5 and TRBJ2-7; D is ambiguous. V dropped 4 bases and J dropped 0 bases, with 10 bases sitting between them. The CDR3 has 14 residues. From germline, CDR1 is MNHEY and CDR2 SVGAGI.

The rearrangement joins TRBV13 to TRBJ1-6; TRBD1 agrees at 8 bases. Germline V CDR1 and CDR2: PRHDT, FYEKMQ (reference sequence). The ends lost 5 bases at V and 9 bases at J; junction bases unmatched: 6. This CDR3 has 14 amino acids. The CDR3 sequence is CASSRRTGTSPLHF. DNA of the CDR3: TGTGCCAGCAGCAGGAGGACAGGGACTTCACCCCTCCACTTT.